The 12 T cell receptor beta chains given below trace back to one sample, sequenced in a study of blood T cell repertoires in COVID-19. Profiling relied on immunoSEQ multiplex PCR, and the TCRdb table lists in-frame clones only, not all of them. The top ten hold under 2.5% of the sample, which has a few hundred thousand clones, 75% to 90% seen once. The sample taken for sequencing was peripheral blood. The receptors here all came from a man aged 45-65 years with acute or convalescent COVID-19.

The chain is built from TRBV5-6 and TRBJ1-1; D unclear. V lost 3 bases to trimming and J lost 5 bases, with 17 bases between them. From germline, CDR1 is SGHDT and CDR2 YYEEEE. The CDR3 extends over 15 amino acids. The CDR3: CASSYVGGGGTEAFF. CDR3 bases: TGTGCCAGCAGCTACGTAGGCGGCGGAGGAACTGAAGCTTTCTTT.

The chain couples TRBV3-1 (or the pseudogene TRBV3-2) to TRBJ1-4, with no clear D. Germline CDR1 reads LGHDT; CDR2 reads YNNKEL (reference sequence). V lost 8 bases, J lost 8 bases, and 6 bases lay in between. This CDR3 has 10 amino acids. The CDR3 here is CASSGEKLFF. The CDR3 DNA reads as TGTGCCAGCTCGGGGGAAAAACTGTTTTTT.

The V and J genes are TRBV6-5 and TRBJ1-2; no definite D call. The CDR3 runs 14 residues. The V gene lost 4 bases and the J gene lost 4 bases, with 13 bases spanning the gap. The germline CDR1 and CDR2 sequences are MNHEY and SVGAGI. In DNA form, the CDR3 reads TGTGCCAGCAGTTTTACCTCGGGGTCCTATGGCTACACCTTC. As protein: CASSFTSGSYGYTF.

The chain carries TRBV5-4 and TRBJ2-7, with 10 nucleotides matching TRBD2. The V segment lost 1 base and the J segment 4 bases; nucleotides outside the gene matches: 5. The CDR3 totals 15 residues. Germline CDR1 and CDR2: SGHNT and YYREEE (reference sequence). The CDR3 region has the DNA TGTGCCAGCAGCTTGAGCAGCGGGGGGGCTTACGAGCAGTACTTC. Translated, it gives CASSLSSGGAYEQYF.

The chain links TRBV29-1 to TRBJ2-2; no firm D call. The germline V and J ends were trimmed by 0 bases and 7 bases, with 9 bases remaining between them. CDR3 length equals 13 residues. The germline gives CDR1 SQVTM, CDR2 ANQGSEA. CDR3 nucleotide sequence: TGCAGCGTTGAAGATCGAGGCGGCGGGGAGCTGTTTTTT. This encodes CSVEDRGGGELFF.

The chain joins TRBV9 to TRBJ2-3; D uncertain. The germline gives CDR1 SGDLS, CDR2 YYNGEE. This CDR3 has 15 amino acids. V lost 7 bases to trimming and J lost 0 bases, with 15 bases between them. CDR3 in amino acids: CASGPGHRSTDTQYF. CDR3 nucleotides: TGTGCCAGCGGGCCCGGCCACCGGAGCACAGATACGCAGTATTTT.

This clone was seen just once. This rearrangement joins TRBV5-8 to TRBJ1-1, with D maybe TRBD1 (6 bases). The CDR3 loop spans 13 amino acids. Trimming left V 4 bases short and J 5 bases short, with 12 bases between. Germline CDR1 reads SGHTS; CDR2 reads YDEGEE. This CDR3 reads CASSRNRETEAFF. The CDR3 DNA sequence: TGTGCCAGCAGCCGCAACAGGGAAACTGAAGCTTTCTTT.

J is TRBJ1-2 and V is TRBV5-4, with D perhaps TRBD1 (5 bases). Trimming left V 2 bases short and J 8 bases short, with 7 bases between. Germline V lookup: CDR1 SGHNT, CDR2 YYREEE (reference sequence). The CDR3 covers 11 residues. The CDR3 is CASSFRGGYTF. In nucleotides, the CDR3 is TGTGCCAGCAGCTTTAGGGGAGGCTACACCTTC. Variable domain in full (rest from reference TRBV5-4 and TRBJ1-2): ETGVTQSPTHLIKTRGQQVTLRCSSQSGHNTVSWYQQALGQGPQFIFQYYREEENGRGNFPPRFSGLQFPNYSSELNVNALELDDSALYLCASSFRGGYTFGSGTRLTVV.

This clone is labeled as medium-sized (0.01 to 0.1%). The identical CDR3 is also encoded by other nucleotide sequences in the sample. This chain links TRBV27 with TRBJ2-3; no definite D call. This CDR3 contains 15 residues. V shed 0 bases and J shed 0 bases, with 7 bases lying between them. Germline V CDR1 and CDR2: MNHEY, SMNVEV (reference sequence). The CDR3 sequence: CASSLSSPSTDTQYF. Written as DNA, the CDR3 is TGTGCCAGCAGTTTATCGAGTCCTAGCACAGATACGCAGTATTTT.

The rearrangement uses TRBV3-1 (or the pseudogene TRBV3-2) and TRBJ1-2; D is perhaps TRBD1 (6 bases). The CDR3 covers 14 residues. The ends were cut back, 4 bases at V and 3 bases at J, with 12 bases in the middle. Germline CDR1 is LGHDT and CDR2 is YNNKEL (reference sequence). The CDR3 nucleotides are TGTGCCAGCAGCCCCTCAGGGGCCGACTATGGCTACACCTTC. Translated, it gives CASSPSGADYGYTF.

This chain's CDR3 is CASSYSGQDFEAQYF. CDR3 DNA sequence: TGTGCCAGCAGTTACTCAGGGCAGGACTTTGAGGCTCAGTACTTC. The chain carries TRBV6-5 and TRBJ2-5; possibly TRBD2 for D (5 bases). CDR1 and CDR2 from the germline V gene are MNHEY and SVGAGI. The ends were cut back, 0 bases at V and 11 bases at J, with 19 bases in the middle. The CDR3 extends over 15 amino acids.

This chain joins TRBV21-1 and TRBJ2-7; the D segment call TRBD1 is taken from the table without a DNA check. TRBV21-1 has pseudogene status. The CDR3 contains 16 residues. The CDR3 nucleotides read TGTGCCAGCAGCAAAGGCCGCTGGGGGCCAGGCGGGGAGCAGTACTTC. As protein: CASSKGRWGPGGEQYF.